This record covers a single TCR beta chain. The antigen remains undetermined. A 5'RACE template-switching step, the method used to make TCR cDNA, added a universal primer site and UMIs. TCRdb redid the calling of the 5' RACE reads with MiXCR, one entry per CDR3 protein. This table holds 300,000 to 400,000 distinct CDR3 sequences, 7% to 9% found once. The data are from a study of T cells after yellow fever vaccination. Study context: It was SMART-Seq v4 Ultra Low Input that prepared the fractions with low cell numbers.

The study's findings and limits: CD4 and CD8 compartments shared a small share of clonotypes. Subsequent to the booster, the majority of primary-vaccination clones reappeared (96% CD4, 85% to 90% CD8).

Trimming took 3 bases from V and 8 from J, leaving 10 bases between them. CDR1 is LNHNV, CDR2 YYDKDF, per germline (reference sequence). The CDR3 runs to 12 residues. The receptor comes from a young man who received the YFV17D yellow fever vaccine. This specimen consisted of PBMCs, obtained about 41 days after the first yellow fever vaccination. The genes are TRBV15 and TRBJ1-2; no reliable D call. CDR3 sequence (DNA): TGTGCCACCAGCAGTGGGGTCGACGGCTACACCTTC. Its protein is CATSSGVDGYTF.